This TCR beta chain was captured in a study of shared clonotypes between healthy human individuals. In the study overall: Serving as donors were two women and a few men, whose ages spanned 18 to 49. Study conclusions and caveats: Limitation of the genetic and exposure-history diversity represented came from the few donors. Compared with memory subsets, naive subsets generally had larger estimated richness.

Germline V gene lookup returns CDR1 SEHNR and CDR2 FQNEAQ (reference sequence). The germline V and J ends were trimmed by 3 bases and 5 bases, with 6 bases remaining between them. This CDR3 has 12 residues. As defined, naive CD8 cells were CD45RO-negative and positively selected for CCR7, with terminally differentiated effector memory CD45RA+ cells excluded. The repertoire was sequenced with immunoSEQ multiplex PCR; TCRdb's copy has only in-frame clones and lacks some. The sample carries some 2 million clones, roughly 95% recorded once. In the case of this clone: Its matching antigen is unknown.

The TCR sequence derives from a man aged 18 to 30 in good health. The source material was naive CD8+ T cells sorted from blood. The chain carries TRBV7-9 and TRBJ2-3; no firm D call. The CDR3 DNA follows: TGTGCCAGCAGCTTCGACTTAGATACGCAGTATTTT. This sequence encodes CASSFDLDTQYF.